This T cell receptor beta chain is from a study of shared clonotypes between healthy human individuals. Study-wide points: The represented genetic and exposure-history diversity was limited by the small number of donors.

As concerns this clone: Its antigen is undetermined.

Repertoires were generated with immunoSEQ multiplex PCR, while TCRdb's copy carries only in-frame clones and drops some. The sample lists 900,000 to 1,200,000 clones; approximately 78% were seen once. Between the trimmed V and J ends, which lost 4 bases and 3 bases, there was a span of 13 bases. The CDR3 sequence is 15 residues long. Germline V gives CDR1 KGHSY, CDR2 FQNENV. The genes are TRBV16 and TRBJ1-3; no firm D call. Material: memory CD4+ T cells from PBMCs. The subset denotes: CD45RA-negative fraction. The source is a man between 18 and 35 years old in good health. Some clones in this sample may be carry-over from other donors' samples. The CDR3, as DNA: TGTGCCAGCAGCCGAATCTTGGGGATTGGAAACACCATATATTTT. Its protein is CASSRILGIGNTIYF.